Below, 13 T cell receptor beta chains from the same sample are listed, as sequenced in a study of T cell changes during pregnancy in multiple sclerosis. TCRdb keeps only in-frame clones here, not all; method: immunoSEQ multiplex PCR. This sample yields roughly 110,000 clones, of which approximately 90% are seen a single time; 0.78% belongs to the top ten. Material: peripheral blood, obtained in the third trimester of pregnancy. The receptors stem from a female donor in good health, enrolled as a control in a pregnancy study.

The V gene is TRBV4-3, the J gene TRBJ1-2, with 8 bases lining up with TRBD1. The CDR3 has 15 amino acids. The junction had 4 bases not matched to a gene; V was cut back by 2 bases and J by 2 bases. Looked up from germline, CDR1 is LGHNA and CDR2 is YSLEER. The CDR3 DNA sequence: TGCGCCAGCAGCCAATCCCAGGGGGCCAACTATGGCTACACCTTC. Translating it yields CASSQSQGANYGYTF.

The chain recombines TRBV27 with TRBJ1-1; no clear D gene. From germline, CDR1 is MNHEY and CDR2 SMNVEV (reference sequence). This CDR3 is built from 13 residues. The ends were cut back, 6 bases at V and 7 bases at J, with 15 bases in the middle. CDR3 sequence: CASSWAAGSEAFF. The CDR3 nucleotides read TGTGCCAGCAGCTGGGCCGCTGGGAGTGAAGCTTTCTTT.

This sequence joins TRBV18 and TRBJ1-2; possibly TRBD1 for D (5 bases). The CDR3 sequence is 16 residues long. Per germline, CDR1 KGHSH and CDR2 LQKENI. V lost 3 bases and J lost 8, with 22 bases in between. CDR3 sequence reads: CASSPRQPPDEDGYTF. The CDR3 DNA reads as TGTGCCAGCTCACCCCGACAGCCCCCCGATGAGGACGGCTACACCTTC.

This chain connects TRBV6-6 to TRBJ2-5; D perhaps matches TRBD2 (6 bases). The V gene's germline CDR1 is MNHNY and CDR2 SVGAGI (reference sequence). V shed 6 bases and J shed 5 bases, with 19 bases lying between them. CDR3 length equals 15 residues. For the CDR3, the DNA is TGTGCCAGCAGGGGCACGCGGGACCGATGGGAGACCCAGTACTTC. Translation gives CASRGTRDRWETQYF.

The genes are TRBV11-2 and TRBJ2-3, with 8 bases matching TRBD2. CDR1 and CDR2 from the germline V gene are SGHAT and FQNNGV. The CDR3 runs to 15 residues. The V gene end was trimmed by 1 base and the J gene end by 4 bases; junction bases not matched to a gene: 4. CDR3 nucleotides: TGTGCCAGCAGCTTAGTCGGGGGGGCCGCAGATACGCAGTATTTT. Translated, it gives CASSLVGGAADTQYF.

The V and J genes are TRBV7-8 and TRBJ1-1, with D possibly being TRBD1 (6 bases). The germline V gene encodes CDR1 SGHVS and CDR2 FQNEAQ. V lost 1 base to trimming and J lost 5 bases, with 11 bases between them. The CDR3 sequence is 14 residues long. This CDR3 is CASSLEGGLTEAFF. CDR3 nucleotides: TGTGCCAGCAGCTTAGAGGGGGGGTTAACTGAAGCTTTCTTT.

The chain employs TRBV10-3 and TRBJ1-4, with D perhaps matching TRBD1 (6 bases). Trimming removed 5 bases at V and 5 bases at J, with 9 bases between. The CDR3 is 13 residues long. In germline, CDR1 is ENHRY, CDR2 SYGVKD. CDR3 sequence reads: CAISLDRNEKLFF. CDR3 DNA: TGTGCCATCAGTCTAGACAGGAATGAAAAACTGTTTTTT.

The rearrangement links TRBV27 to TRBJ1-2; D is unclear. V was cut by 5 bases and J by 4 bases, with 17 bases left in between. This CDR3 is built from 15 residues. Germline assignment: CDR1 MNHEY and CDR2 SMNVEV (reference sequence). CDR3 sequence reads: CASSSGPLESYGYTF. The CDR3 DNA sequence: TGTGCCAGCAGTAGCGGGCCCTTGGAGTCCTATGGCTACACCTTC.

CDR3 in DNA: TGTGCCAGCAGCCCCCGGGGTGCGGCTGAAGCTTTCTTT. Translating it yields CASSPRGAAEAFF. The chain employs TRBV5-6 and TRBJ1-1, with unresolved D. This CDR3 region has 13 residues. The germline gives CDR1 SGHDT, CDR2 YYEEEE. V lost 4 bases, J lost 6 bases, and 13 bases lay in between.

This clone has more than one count but fewer than ten. This sequence joins TRBV4-3 and TRBJ2-7, with 7 bases lining up with TRBD1. Germline V CDR1 and CDR2: LGHNA, YSLEER. After removal of 0 bases from V and 0 bases from J, the junction contained 5 bases not matched to a gene. CDR3 length equals 16 residues. The CDR3 reads CASSQDWAGGSYEQYF. The DNA for the CDR3 is TGCGCCAGCAGCCAAGATTGGGCAGGGGGCTCCTACGAGCAGTACTTC.

The chain uses TRBV11-2 and TRBJ2-2, with 10 positions matching TRBD1. Germline loops: CDR1 SGHAT, CDR2 FQNNGV. This CDR3 region has 15 residues. Unmatched junction bases numbered 4, after V lost 5 bases and J lost 4 bases. The CDR3 nucleotides read TGTGCCAGCAGCCGATGGACAGGGGGCACCGGGGAGCTGTTTTTT. Its translation: CASSRWTGGTGELFF.

The chain combines TRBV27 with TRBJ2-1; 7 nucleotides align to TRBD2. Germline V gene lookup returns CDR1 MNHEY and CDR2 SMNVEV (reference sequence). The ends lost 3 bases at V and 5 bases at J; junction bases unmatched: 4. The CDR3 spans 14 residues. CDR3 loop: CASSLWGGHNEQFF. Written as DNA, the CDR3 is TGTGCCAGCAGTTTGTGGGGGGGTCACAATGAGCAGTTCTTC.

V usage is TRBV18 and J usage is TRBJ1-1; 10 bases fit TRBD1. Trimming cost V 3 bases and J 3 bases; bases outside gene matches: 4. There are 15 residues in the CDR3. CDR1 and CDR2 (germline): KGHSH, LQKENI. CDR3 DNA sequence: TGTGCCAGCTCACCGGGACAGGGGAGAGACACTGAAGCTTTCTTT. Protein sequence: CASSPGQGRDTEAFF. Filled out from reference TRBV18 and TRBJ1-1, the complete variable domain reads NAGVMQNPRHLVRRRGQEARLRCSPMKGHSHVYWYRQLPEEGLKFMVYLQKENIIDESGMPKERFSAEFPKEGPSILRIQQVVRGDSAAYFCASSPGQGRDTEAFFGQGTRLTVV.